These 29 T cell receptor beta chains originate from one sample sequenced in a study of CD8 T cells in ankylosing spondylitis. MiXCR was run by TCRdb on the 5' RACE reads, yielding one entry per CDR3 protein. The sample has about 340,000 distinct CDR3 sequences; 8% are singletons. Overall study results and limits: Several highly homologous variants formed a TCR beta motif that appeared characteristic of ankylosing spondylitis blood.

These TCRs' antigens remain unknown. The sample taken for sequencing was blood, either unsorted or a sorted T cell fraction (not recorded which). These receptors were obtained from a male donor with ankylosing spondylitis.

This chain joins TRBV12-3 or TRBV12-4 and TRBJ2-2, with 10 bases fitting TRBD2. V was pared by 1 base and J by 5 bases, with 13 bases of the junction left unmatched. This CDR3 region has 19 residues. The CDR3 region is CASSLGSFSGRRTTGELFF. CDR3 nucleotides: TGTGCCAGCAGTTTAGGTAGTTTTAGCGGGAGGAGAACTACCGGGGAGCTGTTTTTT.

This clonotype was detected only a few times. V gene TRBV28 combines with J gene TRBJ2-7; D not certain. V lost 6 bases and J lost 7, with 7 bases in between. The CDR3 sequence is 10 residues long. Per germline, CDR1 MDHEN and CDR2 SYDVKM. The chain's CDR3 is CASSSSEQYF. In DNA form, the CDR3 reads TGTGCCAGCAGCTCGAGTGAGCAGTACTTC.

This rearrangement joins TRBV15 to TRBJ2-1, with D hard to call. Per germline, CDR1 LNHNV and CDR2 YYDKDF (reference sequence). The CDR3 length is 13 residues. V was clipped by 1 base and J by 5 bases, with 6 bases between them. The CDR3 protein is CATSRGRDNEQFF. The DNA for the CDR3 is TGTGCCACCAGCAGAGGAAGGGACAATGAGCAGTTCTTC.

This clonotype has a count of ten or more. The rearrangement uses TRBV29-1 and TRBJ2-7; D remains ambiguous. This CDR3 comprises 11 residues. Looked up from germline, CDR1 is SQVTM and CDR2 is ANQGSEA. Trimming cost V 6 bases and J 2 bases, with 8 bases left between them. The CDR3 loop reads CSVGPTYEQYF. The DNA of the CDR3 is TGCAGCGTCGGCCCCACCTACGAGCAGTACTTC.

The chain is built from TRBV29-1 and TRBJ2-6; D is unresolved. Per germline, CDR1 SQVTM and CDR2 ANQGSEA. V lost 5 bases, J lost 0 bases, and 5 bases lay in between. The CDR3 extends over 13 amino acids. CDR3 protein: CSVHPSGANVLTF. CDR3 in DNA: TGCAGCGTTCATCCCTCTGGGGCCAACGTCCTGACTTTC.

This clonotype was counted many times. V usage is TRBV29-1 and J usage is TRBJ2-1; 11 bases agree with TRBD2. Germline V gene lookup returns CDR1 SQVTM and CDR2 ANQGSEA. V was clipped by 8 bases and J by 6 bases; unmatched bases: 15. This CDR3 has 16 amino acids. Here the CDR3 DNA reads TGCAGCCTAGCGGGAGGTGTTCCGAAGAATGTCAATGAGCAGTTCTTC. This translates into CSLAGGVPKNVNEQFF.

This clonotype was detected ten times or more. CDR3 bases: TGTGCCACCAGGGGATCCCGGACATCGGCTAGCGGGATAAACACCGGGGAGCTGTTTTTT. It codes for CATRGSRTSASGINTGELFF. The genes are TRBV28 and TRBJ2-2; 9 nucleotides agree with TRBD2. The trim removed 10 bases at V and 2 bases at J, leaving 23 bases unmatched. The CDR3 runs 20 residues. Germline CDR1 is MDHEN and CDR2 is SYDVKM.

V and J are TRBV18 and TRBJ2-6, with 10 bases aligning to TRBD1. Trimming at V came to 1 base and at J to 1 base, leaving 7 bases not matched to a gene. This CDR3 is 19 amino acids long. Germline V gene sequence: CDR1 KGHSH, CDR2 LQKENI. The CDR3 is CASSPLPTGGASGANVLTF. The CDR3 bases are TGTGCCAGCTCACCACTTCCGACAGGGGGCGCTTCTGGGGCCAACGTCCTGACTTTC. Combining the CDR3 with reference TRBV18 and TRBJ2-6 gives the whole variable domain NAGVMQNPRHLVRRRGQEARLRCSPMKGHSHVYWYRQLPEEGLKFMVYLQKENIIDESGMPKERFSAEFPKEGPSILRIQQVVRGDSAAYFCASSPLPTGGASGANVLTFGAGSRLTVL.

The CDR3 loop is CASSLVSWDTEAFF. The DNA for the CDR3 is TGCGCCAGCAGCTTGGTCTCATGGGACACTGAAGCTTTCTTT. This chain links TRBV5-1 with TRBJ1-1; unclear D gene. CDR1 is SGHRS, CDR2 YFSETQ, per germline. The V end lost 0 bases, the J end lost 3 bases, and 9 bases lay between the germline ends. The CDR3 is made up of 14 amino acids.

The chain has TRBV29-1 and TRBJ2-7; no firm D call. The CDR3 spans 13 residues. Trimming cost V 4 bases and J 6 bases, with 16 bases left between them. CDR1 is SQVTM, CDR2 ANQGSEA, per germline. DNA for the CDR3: TGCAGCGTTGTACTGACTGGAGCTGCCGAGCAGTACTTC. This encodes CSVVLTGAAEQYF.

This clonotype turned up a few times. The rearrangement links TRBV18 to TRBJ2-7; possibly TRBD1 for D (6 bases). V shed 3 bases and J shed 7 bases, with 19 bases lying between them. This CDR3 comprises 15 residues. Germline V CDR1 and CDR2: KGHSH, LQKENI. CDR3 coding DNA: TGTGCCAGCTCACCGCCTGTGGCAGGGGCAAGAGAGCAGTACTTC. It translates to CASSPPVAGAREQYF.

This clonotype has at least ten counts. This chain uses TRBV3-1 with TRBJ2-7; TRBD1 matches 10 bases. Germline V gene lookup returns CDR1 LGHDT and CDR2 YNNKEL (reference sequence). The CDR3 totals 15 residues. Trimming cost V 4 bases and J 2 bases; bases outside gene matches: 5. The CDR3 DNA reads TGTGCCAGCAGCCCGCGGGGGACAGGGGCCTACGAGCAGTACTTC. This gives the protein CASSPRGTGAYEQYF.

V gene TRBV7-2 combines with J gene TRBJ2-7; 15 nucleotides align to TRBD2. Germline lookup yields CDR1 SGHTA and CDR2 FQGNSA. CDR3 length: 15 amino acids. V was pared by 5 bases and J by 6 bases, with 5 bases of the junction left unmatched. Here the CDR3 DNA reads TGTGCCAGCAGCCCGCGGACTAGCGGGAGGGGCGAGCAGTACTTC. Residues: CASSPRTSGRGEQYF. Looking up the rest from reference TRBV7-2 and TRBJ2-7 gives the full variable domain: GAGVSQSPSNKVTEKGKDVELRCDPISGHTALYWYRQSLGQGLEFLIYFQGNSAPDKSGLPSDRFSAERTGGSVSTLTIQRTQQEDSAVYLCASSPRTSGRGEQYFGPGTRLTVT.

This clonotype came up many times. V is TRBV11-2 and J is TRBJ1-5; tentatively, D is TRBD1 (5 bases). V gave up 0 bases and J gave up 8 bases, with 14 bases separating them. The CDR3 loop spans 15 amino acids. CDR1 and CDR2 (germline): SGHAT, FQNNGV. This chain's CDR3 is CASSLEGDGLKPQHF. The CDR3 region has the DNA TGTGCCAGCAGCTTAGAAGGGGATGGATTAAAGCCCCAGCATTTT.

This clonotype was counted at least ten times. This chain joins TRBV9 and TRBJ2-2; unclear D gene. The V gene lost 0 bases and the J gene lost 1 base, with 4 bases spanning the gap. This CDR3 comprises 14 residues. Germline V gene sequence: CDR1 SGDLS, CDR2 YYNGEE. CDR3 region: CASSVDRNTGELFF. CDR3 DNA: TGTGCCAGCAGCGTAGACAGGAACACCGGGGAGCTGTTTTTT.

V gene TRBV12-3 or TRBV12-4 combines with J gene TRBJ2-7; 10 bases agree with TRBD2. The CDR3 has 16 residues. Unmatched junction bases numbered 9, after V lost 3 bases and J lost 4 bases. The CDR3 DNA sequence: TGTGCCAGCAGTTTGGTGGCTAGCGGGAGTAGATACGAGCAGTACTTC. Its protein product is CASSLVASGSRYEQYF.

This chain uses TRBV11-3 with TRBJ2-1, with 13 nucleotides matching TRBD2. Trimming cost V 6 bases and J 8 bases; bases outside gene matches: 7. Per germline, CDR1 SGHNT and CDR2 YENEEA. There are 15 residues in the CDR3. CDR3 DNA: TGTGCCAGCAGTGGGACTAGCGGGATGGTCGATGAGCAGTTCTTC. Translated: CASSGTSGMVDEQFF.

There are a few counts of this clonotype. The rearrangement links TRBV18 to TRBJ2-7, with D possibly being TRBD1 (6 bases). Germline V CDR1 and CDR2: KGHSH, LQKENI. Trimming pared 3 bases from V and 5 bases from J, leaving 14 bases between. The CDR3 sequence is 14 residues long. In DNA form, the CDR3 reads TGTGCCAGCTCACCTAACGCCAGGGGACACGAGCAGTACTTC. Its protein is CASSPNARGHEQYF. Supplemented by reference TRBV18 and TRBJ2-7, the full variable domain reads NAGVMQNPRHLVRRRGQEARLRCSPMKGHSHVYWYRQLPEEGLKFMVYLQKENIIDESGMPKERFSAEFPKEGPSILRIQQVVRGDSAAYFCASSPNARGHEQYFGPGTRLTVT.

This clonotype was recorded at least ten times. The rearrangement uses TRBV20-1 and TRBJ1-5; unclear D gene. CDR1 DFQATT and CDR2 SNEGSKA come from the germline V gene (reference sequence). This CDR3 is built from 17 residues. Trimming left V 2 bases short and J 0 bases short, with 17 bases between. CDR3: CSARTPGGLYSNQPQHF. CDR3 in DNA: TGCAGTGCTAGAACCCCGGGAGGGCTATATAGCAATCAGCCCCAGCATTTT.

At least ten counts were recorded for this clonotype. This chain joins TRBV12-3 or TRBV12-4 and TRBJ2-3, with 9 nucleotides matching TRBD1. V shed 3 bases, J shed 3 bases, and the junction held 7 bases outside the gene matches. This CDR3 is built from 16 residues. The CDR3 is CASSLSGTGMTDTQYF. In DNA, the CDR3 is TGTGCCAGCAGTTTGTCCGGGACAGGGATGACAGATACGCAGTATTTT.

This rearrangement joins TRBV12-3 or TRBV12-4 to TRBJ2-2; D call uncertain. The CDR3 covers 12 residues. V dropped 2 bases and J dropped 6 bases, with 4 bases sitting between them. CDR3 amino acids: CASSLYPGELFF. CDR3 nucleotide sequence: TGTGCCAGCAGTTTATATCCCGGGGAGCTGTTTTTT.

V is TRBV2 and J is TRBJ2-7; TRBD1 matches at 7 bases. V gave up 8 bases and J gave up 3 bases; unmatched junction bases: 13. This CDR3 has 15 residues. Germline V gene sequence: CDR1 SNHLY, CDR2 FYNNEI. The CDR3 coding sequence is TGTGCCAGCGCAAAGGACAGGCTCGGAGTCTACGAGCAGTACTTC. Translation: CASAKDRLGVYEQYF.

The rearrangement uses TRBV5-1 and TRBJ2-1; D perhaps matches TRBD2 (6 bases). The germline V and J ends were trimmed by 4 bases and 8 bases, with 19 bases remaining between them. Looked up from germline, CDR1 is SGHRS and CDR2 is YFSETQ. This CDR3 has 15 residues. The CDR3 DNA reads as TGCGCCAGCAGCCCAAACGAGGGAGGCGTATATGAGCAGTTCTTC. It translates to CASSPNEGGVYEQFF.

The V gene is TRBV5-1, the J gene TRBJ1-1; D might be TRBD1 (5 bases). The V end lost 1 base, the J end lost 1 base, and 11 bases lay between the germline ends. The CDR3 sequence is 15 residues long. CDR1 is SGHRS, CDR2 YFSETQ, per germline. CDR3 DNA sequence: TGCGCCAGCAGCTTGACGACCGGGACGAACACTGAAGCTTTCTTT. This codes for CASSLTTGTNTEAFF.

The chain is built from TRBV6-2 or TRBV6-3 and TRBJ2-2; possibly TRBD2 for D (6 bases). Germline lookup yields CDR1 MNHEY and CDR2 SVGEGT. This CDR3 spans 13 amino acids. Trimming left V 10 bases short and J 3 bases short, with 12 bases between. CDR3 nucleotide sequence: TGTGCCACCGGGAGAAGCCACACCGGGGAGCTGTTTTTT. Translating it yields CATGRSHTGELFF.

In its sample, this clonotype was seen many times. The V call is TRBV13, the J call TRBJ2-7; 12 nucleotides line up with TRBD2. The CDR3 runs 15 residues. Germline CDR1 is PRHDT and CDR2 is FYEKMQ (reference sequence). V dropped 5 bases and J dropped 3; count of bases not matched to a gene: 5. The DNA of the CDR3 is TGTGCCAGCAGCCCTCGGACTAGCGGGATCTACGAGCAGTACTTC. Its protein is CASSPRTSGIYEQYF.

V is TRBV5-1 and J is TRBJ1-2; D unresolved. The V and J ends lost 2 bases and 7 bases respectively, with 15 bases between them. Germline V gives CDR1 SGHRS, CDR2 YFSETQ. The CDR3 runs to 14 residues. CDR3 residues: CASSFTDRSAGYTF. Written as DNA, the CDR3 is TGCGCCAGCAGCTTCACGGACCGCTCAGCTGGCTACACCTTC.

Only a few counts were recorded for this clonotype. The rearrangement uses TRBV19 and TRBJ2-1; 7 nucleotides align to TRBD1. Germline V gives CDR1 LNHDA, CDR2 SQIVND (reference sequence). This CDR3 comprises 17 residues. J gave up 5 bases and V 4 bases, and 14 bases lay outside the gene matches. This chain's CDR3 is CASSTILPGQANNEQFF. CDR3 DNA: TGTGCCAGTAGTACGATTCTCCCCGGACAGGCCAACAATGAGCAGTTCTTC.

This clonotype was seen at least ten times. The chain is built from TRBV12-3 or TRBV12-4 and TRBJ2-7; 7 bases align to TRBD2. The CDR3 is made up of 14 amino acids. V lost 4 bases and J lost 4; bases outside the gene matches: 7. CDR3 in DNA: TGTGCCAGCAGTTCCTCGCAAGCGGGATACGAGCAGTACTTC. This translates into CASSSSQAGYEQYF.